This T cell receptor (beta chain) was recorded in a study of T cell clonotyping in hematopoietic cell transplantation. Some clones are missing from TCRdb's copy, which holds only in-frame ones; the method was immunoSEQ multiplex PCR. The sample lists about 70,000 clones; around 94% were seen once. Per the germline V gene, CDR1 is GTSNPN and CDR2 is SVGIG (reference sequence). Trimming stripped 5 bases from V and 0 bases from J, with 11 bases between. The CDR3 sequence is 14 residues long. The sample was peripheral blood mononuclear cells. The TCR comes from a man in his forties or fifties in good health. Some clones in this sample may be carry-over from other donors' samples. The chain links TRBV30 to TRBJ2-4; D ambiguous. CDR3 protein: CAWSKILAKNIQYF. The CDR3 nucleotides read TGTGCCTGGTCAAAAATTTTAGCCAAAAACATTCAGTACTTC.